Below, 5 T cell receptor beta chains from the same sample are listed, as sequenced in a study of technical replicates of blood from several donors (dated by TCRdb to 2015 to 2018). Library generation was performed with the immunoSEQ multiplex PCR assay. The source is immuneACCESS, and TCRdb retained only in-frame sequences with V and J called. Part of the clones is not carried over; for the studies checked, unresolved V genes explain less than half of this, and the remainder is unexplained. This sample comprises around 76,000 clones, 95% to 98% of them detected only once. Roughly 0.2% of the sample is held by the ten biggest clonotypes. Sequencing was done on a sample of T cells isolated from PBMCs. These receptors came from a human donor in good health.

V is TRBV27 and J is TRBJ2-1, with 7 bases matching TRBD2. V lost 2 bases and J lost 7; bases outside the gene matches: 5. From germline, CDR1 is MNHEY and CDR2 SMNVEV (reference sequence). The CDR3 contains 14 residues. The DNA for the CDR3 is TGTGCCAGCAGTTTAGAGGGAGGGCCGAATGAGCAGTTCTTC. The encoded protein is CASSLEGGPNEQFF.

The rearrangement joins TRBV7-6 to TRBJ2-3; a weak D match, TRBD2 (6 bases). Germline V gene data show CDR1 as SGHVS and CDR2 as FNYEAQ. Trimming took 1 base from V and 3 from J, leaving 11 bases between them. The CDR3 loop spans 15 amino acids. CDR3 sequence (DNA): TGTGCCAGCAGCTTAGTCGGGAGAGAAACAGATACGCAGTATTTT. Translation: CASSLVGRETDTQYF.

The rearrangement links TRBV2 to TRBJ1-4; a possible D gene is TRBD1 (5 bases). Per the germline V gene, CDR1 is SNHLY and CDR2 is FYNNEI. The germline V and J ends were trimmed by 8 bases and 7 bases, with 14 bases remaining between them. CDR3 length: 13 amino acids. This chain's CDR3 is CASLLDSTEKLFF. CDR3 nucleotide sequence: TGTGCCAGCCTGCTCGACAGCACTGAAAAACTGTTTTTT.

The chain uses TRBV11-3 and TRBJ2-7; D is unclear. V lost 3 bases to trimming and J lost 2 bases, with 8 bases between them. This CDR3 has 13 residues. Germline-derived CDR1 and CDR2 are SGHNT and YENEEA. CDR3 bases: TGTGCCAGCAGCTTGGGCCGCGCCTACGAGCAGTACTTC. It yields the protein CASSLGRAYEQYF.

The genes are TRBV19 and TRBJ2-5; a possible D gene is TRBD2 (6 bases). The germline V and J ends were trimmed by 3 bases and 4 bases, with 12 bases remaining between them. The CDR3 is made up of 14 amino acids. Germline CDR1 and CDR2: LNHDA and SQIVND (reference sequence). DNA for the CDR3: TGTGCCAGTAGTATGATTGCGGGACGAGAGACCCAGTACTTC. It codes for CASSMIAGRETQYF.